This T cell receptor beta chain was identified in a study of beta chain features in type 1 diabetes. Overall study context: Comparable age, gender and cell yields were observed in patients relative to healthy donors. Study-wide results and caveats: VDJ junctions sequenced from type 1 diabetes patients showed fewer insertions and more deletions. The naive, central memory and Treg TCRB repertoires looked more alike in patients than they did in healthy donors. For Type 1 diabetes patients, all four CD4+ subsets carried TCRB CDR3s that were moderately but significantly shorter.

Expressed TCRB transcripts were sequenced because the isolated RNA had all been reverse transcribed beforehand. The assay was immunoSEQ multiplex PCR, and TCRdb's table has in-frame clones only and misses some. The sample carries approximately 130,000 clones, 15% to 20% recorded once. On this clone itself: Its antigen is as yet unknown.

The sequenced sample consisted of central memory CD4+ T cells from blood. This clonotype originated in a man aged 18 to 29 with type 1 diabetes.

CDR3 loop: CASTGPPLYMAFF. The CDR3, as DNA: TGTGCCAGCACCGGCCCTCCTCTTTATATGGCTTTCTTT. This chain joins TRBV25-1 and TRBJ1-1, with D hard to call. The CDR3 is 13 residues long. Trimming removed 7 bases from V and 11 bases from J, with 20 bases in between. Germline lookup yields CDR1 MGHDK and CDR2 SYGVNS.